The entry below describes one TCR beta chain. This specimen comes from a study of blood T cell repertoires in COVID-19. Data came from immunoSEQ multiplex PCR; TCRdb stores just in-frame clones and leaves some out. The sample carries 150,000 or so clones, around 82% recorded once. This CDR3 comprises 18 residues. From germline, CDR1 is MNHNS and CDR2 SASEGT. V gave up 3 bases and J gave up 0 bases, with 18 bases separating them. This chain links TRBV6-1 with TRBJ2-4; D may be TRBD2 (6 bases). The sample was peripheral blood. The clonotype was recovered from a man between 60 and 75 years old with active or convalescent COVID-19. CDR3 DNA sequence: TGTGCCAGCAGTGAGAGGGGCCGCGGGACCCTAGCCAAAAACATTCAGTACTTC. It is translated as CASSERGRGTLAKNIQYF.